These T cell receptor beta chains were read from a single sample in a study of blood T cells in healthy people across ages. TCRdb processed the 5' RACE reads anew with MiXCR; each CDR3 protein has one entry. The data show approximately 900,000 distinct CDR3 sequences, roughly 28% seen once. These data were likewise used in another study, on T cells of mothers and their children.

The material sequenced was blood. The receptors were gathered from a woman in her thirties or forties in good health. Both conserved end residues are part of each CDR3. Fields, in order: D gene, V gene, clone size, J gene, CDR3 DNA, CDR3 protein. A D gene is named only where the DNA matches it firmly. A clone size is listed for some rows: how often the clone was seen (once, few, many), or a class if it is expanded.

>-|TRBV30|few|TRBJ1-2
TGTGCCTGGGCGGCCCAACTTAACTATGGCTACACCTTC
CAWAAQLNYGYTF
>-|TRBV28|few|TRBJ1-6
TGTGCCAGCAGTTTACACAGGGTAAAGTCACCCCTCCACTTT
CASSLHRVKSPLHF
>TRBD1|TRBV20-1|few|TRBJ2-4
TGCAGTGCCAAGGGGACAGGGTATGGGGGGGAGCAGTACTTC
CSAKGTGYGGEQYF
>TRBD2|TRBV5-1|many|TRBJ2-1
TGCGCCAGCAGCTTGGATAGCGGGGGGGTCTACAATGAGCAGTTCTTC
CASSLDSGGVYNEQFF
>TRBD1|TRBV9|few|TRBJ2-7
TGTGCCAGCAGCCGTACAGGGGGCGTCGGCTACGAGCAGTACTTC
CASSRTGGVGYEQYF
>TRBD2|TRBV19|few|TRBJ2-1
TGTGCCAGTAGTATAACCCCTAGCGGCCCATACAATGAGCAGTTCTTC
CASSITPSGPYNEQFF
>-|TRBV5-1|few|TRBJ1-1
TGCGCCAGCAGCTTGGAGAACAGAGTGAACACTGAAGCTTTCTTT
CASSLENRVNTEAFF
>-|TRBV4-1|few|TRBJ1-2
TGCGCCAGCAGCCAAGTCCCGGACGACTATGGCTACACCTTC
CASSQVPDDYGYTF
>-|TRBV19|-|TRBJ2-2
TGTGCCAGTAGTATTTGGCAGAACACCGGGGAGCTGTTTTTT
CASSIWQNTGELFF
>-|TRBV10-3|many|TRBJ1-5
TGTGCCATCAGGGACAGTTTTGGTCAGCCCCAGCATTTT
CAIRDSFGQPQHF
>-|TRBV3-1|many|TRBJ1-2
TGTGCCAGCAGCCTCTTGATGGACTATGGCTACACCTTC
CASSLLMDYGYTF
>-|TRBV7-2|-|TRBJ2-2
TGTGCCAGCAGCTTCCCCCAAACAAAGACCGGGGAGCTGTTTTTT
CASSFPQTKTGELFF
>-|TRBV7-2|-|TRBJ1-1
TGTGCCAGCAGCCGCGCCCCCGTCTTCTCCGGAGCTTTCTTT
CASSRAPVFSGAFF
>-|TRBV27|-|TRBJ2-6
TGTGCCAGCAGTACCCACACCCCAGGATACGGGGCCAACGTCCTGACTTTC
CASSTHTPGYGANVLTF
>TRBD2|TRBV7-6|-|TRBJ2-7
TGTGCCAGCAGCTTAGCTTCTCAGGGAGCGGGGGAGCAGTACTTC
CASSLASQGAGEQYF
>TRBD1|TRBV29-1|few|TRBJ1-1
TGCAGCGCGATGGGACAGATGAACACTGAAGCTTTCTTT
CSAMGQMNTEAFF
>-|TRBV7-2|-|TRBJ1-1
TGTGCCAGCAGTTTTGCGGGACCCAGGAACACTGAAGCTTTCTTT
CASSFAGPRNTEAFF
>-|TRBV28|many|TRBJ2-7
TGTGCCACCCTTGGGCAGCTAACGGAGCAGTACTTC
CATLGQLTEQYF
>-|TRBV5-1|once|TRBJ1-2
TGCGCCAGTAGCTTGGGGGTCCCCCAGCTTTTAAACTATGGCTACACCTTC
CASSLGVPQLLNYGYTF
>-|TRBV7-8|-|TRBJ2-1
TGTGCCAGCAGCTTACCCAAGGGGCGGGGGCCATACAATGAGCAGTTCTTC
CASSLPKGRGPYNEQFF
>TRBD2|TRBV6-5|-|TRBJ2-1
TGTGCCAGCAGCCAGACTAGCGGAGCCCCCTACAATGAGCAGTTCTTC
CASSQTSGAPYNEQFF
>-|TRBV25-1|-|TRBJ1-6
TGTGCCAGCAGTGACGGGAGGGGGGCGACGTTACGGTCACCCCTCCACTTT
CASSDGRGATLRSPLHF
>TRBD2|TRBV3-1|-|TRBJ2-5
TGTGCCAGCAGCCTACCGACTAGCGGGCGCGAGCGGACCCAGTACTTC
CASSLPTSGRERTQYF
>TRBD2|TRBV9|many|TRBJ2-1
TGTGCCAGCACTAATGGGGGGGGACGGAATGAGCAGTTCTTC
CASTNGGGRNEQFF